What follows are 23 T cell receptor beta chains derived from one specimen sequenced in a study of T and B cells in COVID-19 patients. TRB rearrangements were amplified by multiplex PCR with BIOMED2 TRB-A/B primers. TCRdb re-called the multiplex PCR reads with MiXCR, one entry per CDR3 protein. The sample has 20,000 to 25,000 distinct CDR3 sequences, approximately 28% seen once. From blood, about 240-550 ng of genomic DNA served as TRB template. Sequenced: blood. All receptors derive from a human donor who had recovered from COVID-19.

The sample holds a few counts of this clonotype. This rearrangement joins TRBV7-6 to TRBJ2-6; no clear D gene. This CDR3 is built from 14 residues. Per the germline V gene, CDR1 is SGHVS and CDR2 is FNYEAQ. Trimming took off 5 bases at V and 1 base at J, with 6 bases between the two ends. The CDR3 loop reads CASSANSGANVLTF. Written as DNA, the CDR3 is TGTGCCAGCAGCGCAAATTCTGGGGCCAACGTCCTGACTTTC.

This chain links TRBV6-1 with TRBJ1-6; D remains unclear. V lost 4 bases and J lost 12, with 10 bases in between. The CDR3 has 12 amino acids. The germline gives CDR1 MNHNS, CDR2 SASEGT. The CDR3 DNA reads TGTGCCAGCAGTGGACGTTATGGACCCCTCCACTTT. Amino acid sequence: CASSGRYGPLHF.

This clonotype showed up just a few times. This chain links TRBV6-5 with TRBJ1-3; 12 positions match TRBD1. Germline V gives CDR1 MNHEY, CDR2 SVGAGI. The CDR3 has 18 amino acids. V trimming: 6 bases; J trimming: 0 bases; junction bases outside the gene matches: 9. The CDR3 here is CASSLGTGGDSSGNTIYF. Here the CDR3 DNA reads TGTGCCAGCAGCCTCGGGACAGGGGGCGACTCCTCTGGAAACACCATATATTTT.

This clonotype was seen more than once but under ten times. The V gene is TRBV18, the J gene TRBJ2-7, with D maybe TRBD1 (5 bases). V lost 2 bases and J lost 5, with 19 bases in between. The CDR3 runs 16 residues. The germline V gene has CDR1 KGHSH and CDR2 LQKENI. The DNA of the CDR3 is TGTGCCAGCTCACCAGGGGTGGCAGGGTTTATCAACGAGCAGTACTTC. This translates into CASSPGVAGFINEQYF. The full variable domain, completed using reference TRBV18 and TRBJ2-7, is NAGVMQNPRHLVRRRGQEARLRCSPMKGHSHVYWYRQLPEEGLKFMVYLQKENIIDESGMPKERFSAEFPKEGPSILRIQQVVRGDSAAYFCASSPGVAGFINEQYFGPGTRLTVT.

Only a few counts were recorded for this clonotype. This chain uses TRBV19 with TRBJ1-6; D possibly corresponds to TRBD1 (6 bases). Germline CDR1 and CDR2: LNHDA and SQIVND (reference sequence). Trimming left V 7 bases short and J 4 bases short, with 17 bases between. This CDR3 comprises 16 residues. In DNA form, the CDR3 reads TGTGCCAGTACCCCTCGGGGGGCGGATTATAATTCACCCCTCCACTTT. Translation gives CASTPRGADYNSPLHF.

J is TRBJ2-7 and V is TRBV27, with unresolved D. V was trimmed by 3 bases and J by 0 bases, leaving 6 bases between them. The germline V gene encodes CDR1 MNHEY and CDR2 SMNVEV (reference sequence). This CDR3 is built from 13 residues. The CDR3 reads CASSLIASYEQYF. CDR3 bases: TGTGCCAGCAGTTTGATCGCCTCCTACGAGCAGTACTTC.

This sequence joins TRBV29-1 and TRBJ2-7; TRBD2 aligns across 11 bases. The CDR3 length is 19 residues. V shed 3 bases and J 5 bases; nucleotides not matched to a gene: 21. Germline values: CDR1 SQVTM, CDR2 ANQGSEA. This chain's CDR3 is CSVDEGLAGGTPSIHEQYF. CDR3 coding DNA: TGCAGCGTTGATGAGGGGCTAGCGGGGGGAACCCCATCGATCCACGAGCAGTACTTC.

This clonotype showed up just a few times. Its ends do not fully match the called genes, so a read error is possible. The chain carries TRBV5-1 and TRBJ2-6, with 7 bases lining up with TRBD1. Germline values: CDR1 SGHRS, CDR2 YFSETQ. This CDR3 comprises 17 residues. CDR3 nucleotides: TGTGCCAGAAGGAAGGGACAGAGAAGCTCTGGGGCCAACGTCCTGACTTTC. Encoded protein: CARRKGQRSSGANVLTF.

This clonotype occurred a few times. The V and J genes are TRBV12-3 or TRBV12-4 and TRBJ1-1, with D unresolved. Deletions cut 6 bases from V and 4 bases from J, with 12 bases between. This CDR3 comprises 13 residues. The CDR3 spells CASSLSALTEAFF. DNA of the CDR3: TGTGCCAGCAGCCTTAGCGCCCTCACTGAAGCTTTCTTT.

The V and J genes are TRBV12-3 or TRBV12-4 and TRBJ1-1, with 11 bases lining up with TRBD1. The CDR3 sequence is 15 residues long. Trimming at V came to 6 bases and at J to 0 bases, leaving 3 bases not matched to a gene. The CDR3 coding sequence is TGTGCCAGCAGCAGGGACAGGGGGTTGAACACTGAAGCTTTCTTT. It yields the protein CASSRDRGLNTEAFF.

This clonotype has ten or more counts. The chain carries TRBV5-4 and TRBJ2-2; D is perhaps TRBD1 (5 bases). The germline gives CDR1 SGHNT, CDR2 YYREEE (reference sequence). The CDR3 has 14 amino acids. V lost 1 base to trimming and J lost 3 bases, with 7 bases between them. CDR3 bases: TGTGCCAGCAGCTTGAAGGGGTACACCGGGGAGCTGTTTTTT. Amino acids: CASSLKGYTGELFF. Combining the CDR3 with reference TRBV5-4 and TRBJ2-2 gives the whole variable domain ETGVTQSPTHLIKTRGQQVTLRCSSQSGHNTVSWYQQALGQGPQFIFQYYREEENGRGNFPPRFSGLQFPNYSSELNVNALELDDSALYLCASSLKGYTGELFFGEGSRLTVL.

This chain connects TRBV6-1 to TRBJ2-4, with unresolved D. CDR1 and CDR2 from the germline V gene are MNHNS and SASEGT. Deletions cut 4 bases from V and 15 bases from J, with 13 bases between. The CDR3 runs 11 residues. The CDR3 protein is CASSGTNVGYF. The CDR3 bases are TGTGCCAGCAGTGGGACGAACGTAGGGTACTTC.

This clonotype is medium-sized in the sample. The V and J genes are TRBV6-5 and TRBJ2-7, with D possibly being TRBD1 (7 bases). The CDR3 loop spans 14 amino acids. CDR1 is MNHEY, CDR2 SVGAGI, per germline. V lost 6 bases and J lost 5, with 17 bases in between. The chain's CDR3 is CASSPGDRANEQYF. The CDR3, as DNA: TGTGCCAGCAGCCCGGGGGACAGAGCCAACGAGCAGTACTTC.

This rearrangement joins TRBV18 to TRBJ2-1; the D gene is possibly TRBD2 (5 bases). This CDR3 spans 15 amino acids. V lost 2 bases to trimming and J lost 2 bases, with 10 bases between them. CDR1 KGHSH and CDR2 LQKENI come from the germline V gene. CDR3 nucleotide sequence: TGTGCCAGCTCACCAGGTTCGGGGACCTACAATGAGCAGTTCTTC. Translation: CASSPGSGTYNEQFF.

The chain has TRBV20-1 and TRBJ2-7; D is uncertain. V gave up 6 bases and J gave up 0 bases, with 9 bases separating them. The CDR3 contains 12 residues. Germline V gene data show CDR1 as DFQATT and CDR2 as SNEGSKA (reference sequence). CDR3 amino acids: CSAEKSSYEQYF. DNA for the CDR3: TGCAGTGCGGAAAAGAGCTCCTACGAGCAGTACTTC.

This clonotype was seen a few times. This sequence joins TRBV30 and TRBJ2-7, with 10 bases identical to TRBD1. CDR3 length: 13 amino acids. V was clipped by 3 bases and J by 3 bases; unmatched bases: 2. The V gene's germline CDR1 is GTSNPN and CDR2 SVGIG (reference sequence). CDR3 in DNA: TGTGCCTGGAGCGGACAGGGGGGCTACGAGCAGTACTTC. It codes for CAWSGQGGYEQYF.

This clonotype was seen more than once but under ten times. V usage is TRBV6-5 and J usage is TRBJ1-2; 7 bases line up with TRBD1. There are 13 residues in the CDR3. V lost 5 bases, J lost 4 bases, and 4 bases stayed unmatched. Germline V lookup: CDR1 MNHEY, CDR2 SVGAGI. The CDR3 loop is CASSPTGLYGYTF. CDR3 bases: TGTGCCAGCAGTCCGACAGGGCTCTATGGCTACACCTTC.

In this sample, this clonotype turned up a few times. The J gene is TRBJ2-6, the V gene TRBV6-6; D unresolved. Germline-derived CDR1 and CDR2 are MNHNY and SVGAGI (reference sequence). This CDR3 comprises 13 residues. V gave up 8 bases and J gave up 4 bases, with 9 bases separating them. DNA of the CDR3: TGTGCCAGCTTGAAACCCGGGGCCAACGTCCTGACTTTC. It encodes CASLKPGANVLTF.

This chain's CDR3 is CASSFPPGTNEKLFF. The CDR3 bases are TGTGCCAGCAGCTTTCCACCGGGAACTAATGAAAAACTGTTTTTT. The gene calls are TRBV11-1 and TRBJ1-4; the D is unclear. V lost 3 bases and J 1 base, leaving 9 bases between the germline ends. The V gene's germline CDR1 is SGHAT and CDR2 FQDESV (reference sequence). The CDR3 runs to 15 residues.

This clonotype was observed a handful of times. This chain joins TRBV13 and TRBJ2-7; TRBD1 agrees at 8 bases. V gave up 2 bases and J gave up 3 bases; unmatched junction bases: 9. The CDR3 runs 16 residues. Germline CDR1 reads PRHDT; CDR2 reads FYEKMQ (reference sequence). CDR3 in amino acids: CASSLRSRGLFYEQYF. CDR3 coding DNA: TGTGCCAGCAGCTTAAGAAGCAGGGGGCTCTTCTACGAGCAGTACTTC.

The rearrangement joins TRBV12-3 or TRBV12-4 to TRBJ1-4, with 9 bases matching TRBD1. The ends lost 9 bases at V and 5 bases at J; junction bases unmatched: 1. The CDR3 has 12 residues. The CDR3 DNA follows: TGTGCCAGAGGGACAGGGAATGAAAAACTGTTTTTT. As protein: CARGTGNEKLFF.

This clonotype was observed many times. The chain joins TRBV27 to TRBJ2-2; D tentatively fits TRBD1 or TRBD2 (5 bases each). The CDR3 has 15 residues. The ends were cut back, 1 base at V and 6 bases at J, with 12 bases in the middle. Germline assignment: CDR1 MNHEY and CDR2 SMNVEV (reference sequence). CDR3 loop: CASSLYGGPSGELFF. DNA for the CDR3: TGTGCCAGCAGTTTATATGGGGGACCGTCCGGGGAGCTGTTTTTT.

The chain carries TRBV27 and TRBJ2-6, with TRBD1 as a possible D gene (6 bases). Trimming stripped 1 base from V and 4 bases from J, with 11 bases between. CDR1 and CDR2 (germline): MNHEY, SMNVEV (reference sequence). CDR3 length: 16 residues. As DNA, the CDR3 is TGTGCCAGCAGTTTATTCACAGGGATAGGGGCCAACGTCCTGACTTTC. Its translation is CASSLFTGIGANVLTF.